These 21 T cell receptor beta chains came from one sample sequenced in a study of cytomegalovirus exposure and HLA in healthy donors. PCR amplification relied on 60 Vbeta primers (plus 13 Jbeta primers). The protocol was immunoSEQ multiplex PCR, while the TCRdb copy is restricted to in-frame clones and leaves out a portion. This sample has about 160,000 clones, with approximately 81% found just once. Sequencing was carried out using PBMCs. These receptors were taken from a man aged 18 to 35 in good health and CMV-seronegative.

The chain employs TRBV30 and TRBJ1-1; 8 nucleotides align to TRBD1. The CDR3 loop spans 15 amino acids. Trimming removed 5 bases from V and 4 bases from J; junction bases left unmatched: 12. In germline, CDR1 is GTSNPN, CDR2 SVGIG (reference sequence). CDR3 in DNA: TGTGCCTGGCGGACAGGGCGATCCTGGAGCACTGAAGCTTTCTTT. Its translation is CAWRTGRSWSTEAFF. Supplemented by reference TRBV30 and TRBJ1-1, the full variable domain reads SQTIHQWPATLVQPVGSPLSLECTVEGTSNPNLYWYRQAAGRGLQLLFYSVGIGQISSEVPQNLSASRPQDRQFILSSKKLLLSDSGFYLCAWRTGRSWSTEAFFGQGTRLTVV.

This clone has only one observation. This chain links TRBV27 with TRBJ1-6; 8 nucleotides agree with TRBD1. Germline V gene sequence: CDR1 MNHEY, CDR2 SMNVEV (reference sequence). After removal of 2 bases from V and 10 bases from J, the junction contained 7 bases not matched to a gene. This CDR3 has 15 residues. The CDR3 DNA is TGTGCCAGCAGTTTAGCAGGACAGGGAGTGTCACCCCTCCACTTT. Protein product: CASSLAGQGVSPLHF.

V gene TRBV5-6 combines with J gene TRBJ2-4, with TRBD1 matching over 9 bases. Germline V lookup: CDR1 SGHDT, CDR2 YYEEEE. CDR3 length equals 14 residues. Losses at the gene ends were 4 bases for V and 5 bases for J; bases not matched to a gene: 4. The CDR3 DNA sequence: TGTGCCAGCAGCCTATGGACAGGGGAAAACATTCAGTACTTC. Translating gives CASSLWTGENIQYF.

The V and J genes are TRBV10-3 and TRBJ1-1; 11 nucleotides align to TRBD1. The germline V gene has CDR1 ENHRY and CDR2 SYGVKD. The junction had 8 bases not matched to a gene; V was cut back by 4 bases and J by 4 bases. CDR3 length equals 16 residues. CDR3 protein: CAISALSGTGGTEAFF. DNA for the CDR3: TGTGCCATCAGTGCCCTATCCGGGACAGGGGGCACTGAAGCTTTCTTT.

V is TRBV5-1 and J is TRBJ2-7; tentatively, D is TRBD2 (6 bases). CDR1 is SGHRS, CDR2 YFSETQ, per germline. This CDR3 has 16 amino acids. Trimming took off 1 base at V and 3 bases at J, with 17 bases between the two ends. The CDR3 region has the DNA TGCGCCAGCAGCTTGACGGGGACGTCGGGGGTCTACGAGCAGTACTTC. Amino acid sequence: CASSLTGTSGVYEQYF.

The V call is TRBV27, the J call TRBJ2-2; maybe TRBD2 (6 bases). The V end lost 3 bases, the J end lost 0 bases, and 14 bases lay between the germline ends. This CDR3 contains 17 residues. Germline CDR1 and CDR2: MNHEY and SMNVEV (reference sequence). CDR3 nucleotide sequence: TGTGCCAGCAGTTTGACCCCAGCTAGCGCGAACACCGGGGAGCTGTTTTTT. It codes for CASSLTPASANTGELFF.

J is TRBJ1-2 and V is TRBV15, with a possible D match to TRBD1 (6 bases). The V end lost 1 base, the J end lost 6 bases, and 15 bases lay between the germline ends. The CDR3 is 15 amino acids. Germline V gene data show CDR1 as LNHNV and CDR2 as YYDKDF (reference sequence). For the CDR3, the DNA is TGTGCCACCAGCAGAGTGCACAGGGCCCGGGATGGCTACACCTTC. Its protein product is CATSRVHRARDGYTF.

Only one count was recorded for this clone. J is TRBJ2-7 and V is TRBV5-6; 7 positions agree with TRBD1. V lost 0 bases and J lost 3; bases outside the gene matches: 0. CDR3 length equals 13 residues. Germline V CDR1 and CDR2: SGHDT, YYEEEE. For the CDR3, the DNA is TGTGCCAGCAGCTTGGACAGGGGCTACGAGCAGTACTTC. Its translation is CASSLDRGYEQYF.

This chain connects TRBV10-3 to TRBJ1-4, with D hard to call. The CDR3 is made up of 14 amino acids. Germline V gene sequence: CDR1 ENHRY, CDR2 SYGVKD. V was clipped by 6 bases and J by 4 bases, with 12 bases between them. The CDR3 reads CAIRASGFNEKLFF. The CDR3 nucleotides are TGTGCCATCAGGGCCAGCGGTTTTAATGAAAAACTGTTTTTT.

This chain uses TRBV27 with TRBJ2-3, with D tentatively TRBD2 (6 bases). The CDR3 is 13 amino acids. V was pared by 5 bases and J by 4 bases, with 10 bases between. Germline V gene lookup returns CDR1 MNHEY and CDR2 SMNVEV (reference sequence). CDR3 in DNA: TGTGCCAGCAGTCGGGGGTTTGCAGATACGCAGTATTTT. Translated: CASSRGFADTQYF.

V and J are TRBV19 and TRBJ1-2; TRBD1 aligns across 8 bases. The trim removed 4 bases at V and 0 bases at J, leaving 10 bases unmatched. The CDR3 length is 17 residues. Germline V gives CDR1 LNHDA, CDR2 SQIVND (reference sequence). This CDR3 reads CASSNPRTGHTNYGYTF. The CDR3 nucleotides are TGTGCCAGTAGTAACCCTAGGACAGGGCACACTAACTATGGCTACACCTTC.

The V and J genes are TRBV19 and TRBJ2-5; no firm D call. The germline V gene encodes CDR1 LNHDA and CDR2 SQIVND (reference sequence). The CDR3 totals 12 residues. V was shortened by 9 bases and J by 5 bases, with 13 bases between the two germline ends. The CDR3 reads CASAPSMETQYF. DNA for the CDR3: TGTGCCAGCGCGCCTTCGATGGAGACCCAGTACTTC.

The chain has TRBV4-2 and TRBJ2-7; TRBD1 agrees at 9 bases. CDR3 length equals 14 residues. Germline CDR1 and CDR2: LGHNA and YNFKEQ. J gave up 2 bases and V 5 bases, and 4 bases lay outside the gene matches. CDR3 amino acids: CASSVGTGTYEQYF. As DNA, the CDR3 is TGTGCCAGCAGCGTCGGGACAGGGACCTACGAGCAGTACTTC.

This chain's CDR3 is CASSSDRVSYEQYF. For the CDR3, the DNA is TGTGCCAGCAGCTCGGACAGGGTATCCTACGAGCAGTACTTC. V and J are TRBV7-9 and TRBJ2-7, with 8 bases lining up with TRBD1. Germline loops: CDR1 SEHNR, CDR2 FQNEAQ (reference sequence). The length of the CDR3 is 14 residues. Germline trimming cut 4 bases from V and 1 base from J; bases unmatched to any gene: 3.

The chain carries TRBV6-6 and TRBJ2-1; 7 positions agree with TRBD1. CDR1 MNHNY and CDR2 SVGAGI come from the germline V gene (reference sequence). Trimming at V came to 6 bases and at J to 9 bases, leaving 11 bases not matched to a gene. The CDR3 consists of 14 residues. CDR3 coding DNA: TGTGCCAGCAGAGGTACAGGGGCATACGGTGAGCAGTTCTTC. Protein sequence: CASRGTGAYGEQFF.

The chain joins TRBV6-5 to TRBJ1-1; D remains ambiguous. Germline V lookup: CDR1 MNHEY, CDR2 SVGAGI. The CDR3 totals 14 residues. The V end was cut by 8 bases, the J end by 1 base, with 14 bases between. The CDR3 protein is CASSRGAWNTEAFF. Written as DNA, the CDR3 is TGTGCCAGCTCAAGAGGAGCTTGGAACACTGAAGCTTTCTTT.

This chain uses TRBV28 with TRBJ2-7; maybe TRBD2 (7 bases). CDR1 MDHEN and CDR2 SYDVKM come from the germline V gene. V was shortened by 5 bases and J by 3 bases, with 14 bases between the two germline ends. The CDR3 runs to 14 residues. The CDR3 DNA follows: TGTGCCAGCAGTGGGGGGGCGATTGGCTACGAGCAGTACTTC. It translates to CASSGGAIGYEQYF.

The CDR3 DNA is TGTGCCAGCAGCTTCGGGGCAGGGGGCGTGGACATTCAGTACTTC. Encoded protein: CASSFGAGGVDIQYF. V gene TRBV5-4 combines with J gene TRBJ2-4; 8 nucleotides line up with TRBD1. The V and J ends lost 2 bases and 8 bases, in that order; junction bases with no gene match: 9. This CDR3 has 15 residues. CDR1 SGHNT and CDR2 YYREEE come from the germline V gene (reference sequence).

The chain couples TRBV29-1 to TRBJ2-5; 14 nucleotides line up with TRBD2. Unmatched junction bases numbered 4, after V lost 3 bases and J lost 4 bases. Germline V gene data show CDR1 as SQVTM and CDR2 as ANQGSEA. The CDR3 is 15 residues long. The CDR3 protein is CSVEGTSGSLETQYF. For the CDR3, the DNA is TGCAGCGTTGAGGGGACTAGCGGGAGTTTAGAGACCCAGTACTTC.

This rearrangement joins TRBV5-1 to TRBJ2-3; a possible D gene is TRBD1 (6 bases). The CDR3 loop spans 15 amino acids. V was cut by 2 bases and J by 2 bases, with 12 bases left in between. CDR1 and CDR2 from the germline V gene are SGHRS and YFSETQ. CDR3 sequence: CASSLSDRPTDTQYF. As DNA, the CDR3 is TGCGCCAGCAGCTTATCGGACAGACCCACAGATACGCAGTATTTT.

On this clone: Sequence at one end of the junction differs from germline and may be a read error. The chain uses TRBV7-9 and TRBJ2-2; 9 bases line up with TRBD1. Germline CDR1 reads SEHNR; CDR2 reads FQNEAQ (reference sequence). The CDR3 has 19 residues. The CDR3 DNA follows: TGTTCCAGCAGCTCTCCCCGGGACAGGGCCTTCCAAGACACCGGGGAGCTGTTTTTT. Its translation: CSSSSPRDRAFQDTGELFF.